Included here is one T cell receptor beta chain sequence, with context. V was clipped by 6 bases and J by 4 bases; unmatched bases: 9. Looked up from germline, CDR1 is SQVTM and CDR2 is ANQGSEA. The CDR3 contains 14 residues. The sample belongs to a study of T-cell memory formation after mild COVID-19. MiXCR, applied by TCRdb to the 5' RACE reads, yields one record per CDR3 protein. The sample holds under 200,000 distinct CDR3 sequences, roughly 30% seen once. The sequence derives from an adult woman who had mild COVID-19 (a few samples of this study predate the infection). Cell type and time point are not known. The chain has TRBV29-1 and TRBJ2-7; 10 positions match TRBD1. The source material was PBMCs or a T cell subset sorted from them (not recorded which). The CDR3 reads CSVDVPGQGYEQYF. Here the CDR3 DNA reads TGCAGCGTCGACGTGCCGGGACAGGGGTACGAGCAGTACTTC.